The 21 T cell receptor beta chains below were found in one sample sequenced in a study of cytotoxic CD8 clonotypes in ibrutinib-treated CLL. Assay: immunoSEQ multiplex PCR; the TCRdb copy retains only in-frame clones and omits some. The sample holds about 160,000 clones; about 88% are singletons and the top ten take more than 2.5%. Sequenced here: PBMCs, sampled at disease progression, from a patient treated with ibrutinib. The receptor set was obtained from a human donor with chronic lymphocytic leukemia.

V gene TRBV21-1 combines with J gene TRBJ1-5; TRBD1 is the table's D call and was not checked against the DNA. TRBV21-1 is a pseudogene segment. The CDR3 extends over 17 amino acids. For the CDR3, the DNA is TGTGCCAGCACCAACAATGCGAACAGGAGAGATAATCAGCCCCAGCATTTT. Translation: CASTNNANRRDNQPQHF.

This chain uses TRBV27 with TRBJ1-2; D is perhaps TRBD1 (5 bases). V lost 8 bases and J 0 bases, leaving 10 bases between the germline ends. This CDR3 spans 13 amino acids. CDR1 and CDR2 from the germline V gene are MNHEY and SMNVEV (reference sequence). As DNA, the CDR3 is TGTGCCAGCCGAACAGGAGCTAACTATGGCTACACCTTC. Residues: CASRTGANYGYTF.

This chain links TRBV9 with TRBJ1-2, with D possibly matching TRBD1 (6 bases). The germline V and J ends were trimmed by 0 bases and 4 bases, with 13 bases remaining between them. CDR1 is SGDLS, CDR2 YYNGEE, per germline. This CDR3 is built from 15 residues. The CDR3 is CASSVVRDKSYGYTF. In DNA, the CDR3 is TGTGCCAGCAGCGTAGTCCGGGACAAGAGCTATGGCTACACCTTC. The whole variable domain, filled in from reference TRBV9 and TRBJ1-2, reads DSGVTQTPKHLITATGQRVTLRCSPRSGDLSVYWYQQSLDQGLQFLIQYYNGEERAKGNILERFSAQQFPDLHSELNLSSLELGDSALYFCASSVVRDKSYGYTFGSGTRLTVV.

The J gene is TRBJ1-2, the V gene TRBV5-1, with D possibly being TRBD1 (5 bases). Trimming cost V 7 bases and J 4 bases, with 14 bases left between them. The CDR3 totals 13 residues. The germline CDR1 and CDR2 sequences are SGHRS and YFSETQ. The CDR3 sequence is CASSRTPPYGYTF. The CDR3 DNA is TGCGCCAGCTCGCGGACACCTCCCTATGGCTACACCTTC.

This clone was observed once. V and J are TRBV4-2 and TRBJ2-5; unclear D gene. CDR1 and CDR2 (germline): LGHNA, YNFKEQ. Trimming removed 0 bases at V and 5 bases at J, with 7 bases between. The CDR3 contains 13 residues. DNA of the CDR3: TGTGCCAGCAGCCAAGAAAGTGGGGAGACCCAGTACTTC. Translation: CASSQESGETQYF.

The V and J genes are TRBV30 and TRBJ2-1, with TRBD2 as a possible D gene (5 bases). Germline V gene lookup returns CDR1 GTSNPN and CDR2 SVGIG (reference sequence). Trimming stripped 5 bases from V and 0 bases from J, with 8 bases between. This CDR3 spans 13 amino acids. CDR3 in DNA: TGTGCCTGGTCGGGGAGCTCCTACAATGAGCAGTTCTTC. Protein: CAWSGSSYNEQFF.

Only one count was recorded for this clone. V usage is TRBV15 and J usage is TRBJ1-1; the D is unclear. V was clipped by 5 bases and J by 8 bases, with 15 bases between them. CDR3 size: 13 residues. Looked up from germline, CDR1 is LNHNV and CDR2 is YYDKDF (reference sequence). The CDR3 nucleotides are TGTGCCACCAGCGGAGGGCGGGGTCGAGAAGCTTTCTTT. It translates to CATSGGRGREAFF.

This clone was seen a single time. V usage is TRBV9 and J usage is TRBJ2-1; 14 bases are shared with TRBD2. CDR1 is SGDLS, CDR2 YYNGEE, per germline. With V trimmed by 3 bases and J by 8 bases, 4 bases remained unmatched. The CDR3 spans 15 residues. In DNA, the CDR3 is TGTGCCAGCAGCGAGGGACTAGCGGGAGTCTATGAGCAGTTCTTC. Encoded protein: CASSEGLAGVYEQFF.

V gene TRBV5-8 combines with J gene TRBJ1-4, with TRBD1 matching 10 bases. The CDR3 consists of 16 residues. Trimming cost V 3 bases and J 1 base; bases outside gene matches: 3. CDR1 is SGHTS and CDR2 is YDEGEE in the germline V gene. The CDR3 DNA is TGTGCCAGCAGCTGGGACAGGGGTAGAACTAATGAAAAACTGTTTTTT. It encodes CASSWDRGRTNEKLFF. The full variable domain, completed using reference TRBV5-8 and TRBJ1-4, is EAGVTQSPTHLIKTRGQQATLRCSPISGHTSVYWYQQALGLGLQFLLWYDEGEERNRGNFPPRFSGRQFPNYSSELNVNALELEDSALYLCASSWDRGRTNEKLFFGSGTQLSVL.

The CDR3 protein is CASSSQPGLAVTDTQYF. CDR3 sequence (DNA): TGTGCCAGCAGCTCACAACCGGGACTAGCGGTCACAGATACGCAGTATTTT. This chain uses TRBV7-2 with TRBJ2-3; 11 positions agree with TRBD2. Germline V CDR1 and CDR2: SGHTA, FQGNSA. This CDR3 spans 17 amino acids. Unmatched junction bases numbered 8, after V lost 4 bases and J lost 2 bases.

This clone was detected a few times. The rearrangement uses TRBV19 and TRBJ1-3, with D perhaps TRBD1 (5 bases). Germline V gene data show CDR1 as LNHDA and CDR2 as SQIVND (reference sequence). Deletions cut 3 bases from V and 3 bases from J, with 15 bases between. The CDR3 has 16 residues. In DNA form, the CDR3 reads TGTGCCAGTAGTATCGGGACCATACTGAATGGAAACACCATATATTTT. It encodes CASSIGTILNGNTIYF.

The chain is built from TRBV4-1 and TRBJ2-7; 8 positions agree with TRBD1. Germline trimming cut 2 bases from V and 0 bases from J; bases unmatched to any gene: 15. Germline CDR1 is MGHRA and CDR2 is YSYEKL. The CDR3 is 19 amino acids. The CDR3 protein is CASSQRYQFGQGSSYEQYF. CDR3 nucleotides: TGCGCCAGCAGCCAAAGATACCAGTTTGGACAGGGTAGCTCCTACGAGCAGTACTTC.

The rearrangement joins TRBV2 to TRBJ2-7; TRBD2 agrees at 13 bases. The CDR3 is 15 residues long. V was clipped by 6 bases and J by 2 bases; unmatched bases: 4. Germline V gene sequence: CDR1 SNHLY, CDR2 FYNNEI. The CDR3 bases are TGTGCCAGCAGCGGGACTAGCGGGGCCACCTACGAGCAGTACTTC. Translated, it gives CASSGTSGATYEQYF.

This chain joins TRBV28 and TRBJ2-7; TRBD2 matches at 8 bases. CDR3 size: 13 residues. CDR1 and CDR2 (germline): MDHEN, SYDVKM. Trimming removed 6 bases from V and 6 bases from J; junction bases left unmatched: 7. The CDR3 region is CASSPGGGTEQYF. The DNA for the CDR3 is TGTGCCAGCAGCCCCGGGGGGGGGACCGAGCAGTACTTC.

This chain links TRBV7-9 with TRBJ2-7; TRBD2 agrees at 9 bases. This CDR3 region has 15 residues. The V gene's germline CDR1 is SEHNR and CDR2 FQNEAQ (reference sequence). J gave up 3 bases and V 6 bases, and 9 bases lay outside the gene matches. In nucleotides, the CDR3 is TGTGCCAGCAGACAAGGGACTAGCAGTTTCTACGAGCAGTACTTC. This codes for CASRQGTSSFYEQYF.

The chain recombines TRBV13 with TRBJ1-1, with unresolved D. The V gene lost 0 bases and the J gene lost 4 bases, with 9 bases spanning the gap. The CDR3 spans 14 residues. Germline loops: CDR1 PRHDT, CDR2 FYEKMQ (reference sequence). This CDR3 is CASSLGGAGTEAFF. The CDR3 nucleotides are TGTGCCAGCAGCTTAGGGGGCGCAGGCACTGAAGCTTTCTTT.

The rearrangement links TRBV6-7 to TRBJ2-3; TRBD2 matches 16 bases. Being an ORF, TRBV6-7 has a function that is uncertain. J lost 3 bases, V lost 11 bases, and 14 bases had no gene match. The CDR3 loop spans 18 amino acids. The CDR3 DNA sequence: TGTGCCCGGGCGACCGGGACTAGCGGGAGGGCCGGGACAGATACGCAGTATTTT. Residues: CARATGTSGRAGTDTQYF.

This clone has more than one count but fewer than ten. The rearrangement links TRBV11-3 to TRBJ2-1; D remains unclear. Germline CDR1 and CDR2: SGHNT and YENEEA. The germline V and J ends were trimmed by 0 bases and 10 bases, with 16 bases remaining between them. The length of the CDR3 is 15 residues. This CDR3 reads CASSLDRVVMREQFF. CDR3 DNA: TGTGCCAGCAGCTTAGATCGAGTAGTTATGCGCGAGCAGTTCTTC.

The chain joins TRBV6-1 to TRBJ1-3, with D possibly matching TRBD1 (5 bases). Germline CDR1 and CDR2: MNHNS and SASEGT. This CDR3 spans 15 amino acids. The V and J ends lost 5 bases and 2 bases respectively, with 13 bases between them. The CDR3 DNA sequence: TGTGCCAGCAGTAATAGGGTAGGGGCTGGAAACACCATATATTTT. Encoded protein: CASSNRVGAGNTIYF.

This sequence joins TRBV29-1 and TRBJ1-1; the D is unclear. The V gene lost 3 bases and the J gene lost 4 bases, with 15 bases spanning the gap. This CDR3 comprises 14 residues. Germline lookup yields CDR1 SQVTM and CDR2 ANQGSEA. The CDR3 nucleotides read TGCAGCGTTGACAGCAGTGACTTGCGCACTGAAGCTTTCTTT. This translates into CSVDSSDLRTEAFF.

The chain uses TRBV19 and TRBJ2-1, with TRBD2 matching over 13 bases. With V trimmed by 4 bases and J by 7 bases, 4 bases remained unmatched. The CDR3 contains 15 residues. Germline loops: CDR1 LNHDA, CDR2 SQIVND (reference sequence). The CDR3 is CASSKGLAGPNEQFF. The CDR3 DNA follows: TGTGCCAGTAGTAAGGGACTAGCGGGACCTAATGAGCAGTTCTTC.